One sample yielded the 14 T cell receptor beta chains listed below, sequenced in a study of metastatic and nonmetastatic thyroid tumors (dated by TCRdb to 2020 to 2022). None of the patients had been given any treatment before thyroid surgery. The protocol used for the library was PCR. The instrument given in TCRdb is Illumina HiSeq 4000. TCRdb applied fastp at Q25 and MiXCR to the public reads, then kept only in-frame beta chains. Across this sample there are about 36,000 clones, with around 20% seen only once. Of the sample, roughly 16% falls within the top ten clones. Input material: blood. The receptors here all came from a female donor with papillary thyroid cancer or a benign thyroid nodule (not recorded which). Some clones in this sample may be carry-over from other donors' samples.

This clone has at least ten counts. J is TRBJ2-1 and V is TRBV28; TRBD2 matches at 12 bases. Germline loops: CDR1 MDHEN, CDR2 SYDVKM. CDR3 size: 18 residues. The V and J ends lost 9 bases and 8 bases, in that order; junction bases with no gene match: 20. The CDR3 loop is CASHSSGRAGYDLDEQFF. The CDR3 bases are TGTGCCAGTCACTCTAGCGGGAGGGCCGGATACGATCTCGATGAGCAGTTCTTC.

This clone was seen at least ten times. One end of the junction fails to match germline, which may point to a read error. This chain uses TRBV29-1 with TRBJ2-7; maybe TRBD2 (5 bases). Germline lookup yields CDR1 SQVTM and CDR2 ANQGSEA. The CDR3 spans 11 residues. The CDR3 bases are TGCAACGTTGAAGAAGTGGCTAGCCAGTACTTC. Protein: CNVEEVASQYF.

Within the sample, this clone is medium-sized (0.01 to 0.1%). This chain joins TRBV10-3 and TRBJ2-7; 8 positions agree with TRBD2. Trimming took 8 bases from V and 5 from J; bases not matched to a gene: 8. Germline assignment: CDR1 ENHRY and CDR2 SYGVKD. CDR3 size: 13 residues. For the CDR3, the DNA is TGTGCCATCTCCCGGGGGGGAGGAAACGAGCAGTACTTC. Protein: CAISRGGGNEQYF.

Notes on this clone: A much larger clone differs from this one at a single base, so this may be a read error. V gene TRBV29-1 combines with J gene TRBJ2-3, with 10 bases fitting TRBD2. CDR1 is SQVTM and CDR2 is ANQGSEA in the germline V gene. This CDR3 has 15 residues. CDR3: CSVESGLASTYTQYF. CDR3 sequence (DNA): TGCAGCGTTGAATCGGGACTAGCGAGCACATATACGCAGTATTTT.

The sample holds many counts of this clone. The chain combines TRBV28 with TRBJ2-3, with 15 bases aligning to TRBD2. CDR3 size: 19 residues. Trimming at V came to 2 bases and at J to 2 bases, leaving 8 bases not matched to a gene. Germline-derived CDR1 and CDR2 are MDHEN and SYDVKM. CDR3 loop: CASSLRSWTSGRVTDTQYF. CDR3 nucleotide sequence: TGTGCCAGCAGTTTAAGGTCGTGGACTAGCGGGAGGGTCACAGATACGCAGTATTTT.

This clone was seen a few times. The junction differs from germline at one of its ends, possibly a read error. The V gene is TRBV6-1, the J gene TRBJ2-2; 7 bases line up with TRBD2. The germline V gene has CDR1 MNHNS and CDR2 SASEGT. The CDR3 covers 12 residues. CDR3: CASPGASGELFF. CDR3 nucleotides: TGTGCCAGCCCTGGGGCGAGCGGGGAGCTTTTTTTT.

V and J are TRBV4-2 and TRBJ2-7, with D uncertain. The germline gives CDR1 LGHNA, CDR2 YNFKEQ. V was clipped by 4 bases and J by 4 bases, with 23 bases between them. The CDR3 totals 17 residues. The DNA for the CDR3 is TGTGCCAGCAGCCGAGCCGATTTTTCAGGCGGCTTTTACGAGCAGTACTTC. Residues: CASSRADFSGGFYEQYF.

Ten or more counts support this clone. The chain employs TRBV20-1 and TRBJ1-1; TRBD1 is a possible D gene (6 bases). Trimming shortened V by 5 bases and J by 5 bases, and 15 bases separated the two germline ends. The CDR3 extends over 13 amino acids. From germline, CDR1 is DFQATT and CDR2 SNEGSKA (reference sequence). The CDR3 nucleotides read TGCAGTGCTGGGCAGGGGATTGGTACTGAAGCTTTCTTT. Translation gives CSAGQGIGTEAFF.

This clone was picked up a small number of times. V is TRBV6-1 and J is TRBJ2-1; D might be TRBD2 (6 bases). Trimming pared 6 bases from V and 6 bases from J, leaving 18 bases between. Looked up from germline, CDR1 is MNHNS and CDR2 is SASEGT. CDR3 length equals 15 residues. The CDR3 sequence: CASSLGREPANEQFF. CDR3 sequence (DNA): TGTGCCAGCAGCCTTGGACGGGAGCCAGCCAATGAGCAGTTCTTC.

The gene calls are TRBV7-9 and TRBJ2-3; D gene ambiguous. This CDR3 spans 14 amino acids. Germline V gene lookup returns CDR1 SEHNR and CDR2 FQNEAQ (reference sequence). V was trimmed by 4 bases and J by 3 bases, leaving 11 bases between them. The DNA for the CDR3 is TGTGCCAGCAGCTCAATAGTGATAACAGATACGCAGTATTTT. Translating gives CASSSIVITDTQYF.

This clone was recorded at least ten times. V is TRBV20-1 and J is TRBJ2-1; unclear D gene. The CDR3 contains 11 residues. The germline gives CDR1 DFQATT, CDR2 SNEGSKA (reference sequence). The V and J ends lost 3 bases and 3 bases respectively, with 3 bases between them. The CDR3 protein is CSASDYNEQFF. DNA of the CDR3: TGCAGTGCTAGTGACTACAATGAGCAGTTCTTC.

This clone was picked up many times. This chain connects TRBV30 to TRBJ2-3, with 7 nucleotides matching TRBD2. Germline V lookup: CDR1 GTSNPN, CDR2 SVGIG (reference sequence). The CDR3 has 14 amino acids. V dropped 4 bases and J dropped 3; count of bases not matched to a gene: 7. CDR3 in amino acids: CAWNRKGGTDTQYF. CDR3 nucleotides: TGTGCCTGGAATAGGAAGGGAGGGACAGATACGCAGTATTTT. Supplemented by reference TRBV30 and TRBJ2-3, the full variable domain reads SQTIHQWPATLVQPVGSPLSLECTVEGTSNPNLYWYRQAAGRGLQLLFYSVGIGQISSEVPQNLSASRPQDRQFILSSKKLLLSDSGFYLCAWNRKGGTDTQYFGPGTRLTVL.

On this clone itself: Relative to the germline gene, one junction end is altered; a read error may explain this. This chain joins TRBV6-2 or TRBV6-3 and TRBJ1-5; maybe TRBD1 (5 bases). The CDR3 runs to 18 residues. The germline gives CDR1 MNHEY, CDR2 SVGEGT. The CDR3 protein is CASSYEGAWRPQDHPQHF. The CDR3 DNA reads as TGTGCCAGCAGTTACGAAGGGGCATGGAGGCCCCAGGATCATCCCCAGCATTTT.

This clone was counted at least ten times. The CDR3 protein is CASSLDRGGHTEAFF. The DNA for the CDR3 is TGTGCCAGCAGCTTAGATCGTGGGGGGCACACTGAAGCTTTCTTT. This chain links TRBV11-3 with TRBJ1-1, with D possibly being TRBD1 (6 bases). CDR1 is SGHNT and CDR2 is YENEEA in the germline V gene. The CDR3 covers 15 residues. V was trimmed by 0 bases and J by 3 bases, leaving 11 bases between them.